This T cell receptor (beta chain) was found in a study of identical twins. Healthy Caucasians made up all donors. TCRdb re-analysed the 5' RACE reads in MiXCR, keeping a single row per CDR3 protein. The sample shows 500,000 or so distinct CDR3 sequences, 13% to 15% of them seen only once. Whole-study results and caveats: Models underpredicted monozygotic twin sharing of out-of-frame TCR alpha. An excess of low generation probability was shown by twin-shared out-of-frame alpha sequences.

In regard to this clonotype: What it recognizes is unknown.

V dropped 2 bases and J dropped 0; count of bases not matched to a gene: 10. Germline assignment: CDR1 MNHEY and CDR2 SVGEGT. This CDR3 contains 19 residues. These sequences were also reported in another study, on yellow fever vaccine responses in identical twins.

The sequence came from a woman between 18 and 29 years old in good health. The rearrangement joins TRBV6-2 or TRBV6-3 to TRBJ2-1; TRBD2 agrees at 10 bases. The sequenced material came from CD4+ T cells sorted from blood. CDR3: CASSYTIGLAVSSYNEQFF. The CDR3 DNA reads TGTGCCAGCAGTTACACGATTGGACTAGCGGTTAGCTCCTACAATGAGCAGTTCTTC.